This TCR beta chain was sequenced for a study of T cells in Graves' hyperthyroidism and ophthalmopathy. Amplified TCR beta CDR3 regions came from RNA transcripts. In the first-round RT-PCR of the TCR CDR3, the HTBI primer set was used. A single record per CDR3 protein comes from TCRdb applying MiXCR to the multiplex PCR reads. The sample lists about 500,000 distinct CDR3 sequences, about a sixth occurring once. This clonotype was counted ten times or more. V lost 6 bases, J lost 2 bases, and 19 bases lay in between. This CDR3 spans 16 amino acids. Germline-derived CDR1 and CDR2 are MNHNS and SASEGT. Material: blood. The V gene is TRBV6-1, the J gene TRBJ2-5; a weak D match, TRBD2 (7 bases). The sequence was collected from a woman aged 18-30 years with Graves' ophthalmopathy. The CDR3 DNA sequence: TGTGCCAGCAGCACCACAGGGAGGGTTAGGCAAGAGACCCAGTACTTC. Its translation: CASSTTGRVRQETQYF.